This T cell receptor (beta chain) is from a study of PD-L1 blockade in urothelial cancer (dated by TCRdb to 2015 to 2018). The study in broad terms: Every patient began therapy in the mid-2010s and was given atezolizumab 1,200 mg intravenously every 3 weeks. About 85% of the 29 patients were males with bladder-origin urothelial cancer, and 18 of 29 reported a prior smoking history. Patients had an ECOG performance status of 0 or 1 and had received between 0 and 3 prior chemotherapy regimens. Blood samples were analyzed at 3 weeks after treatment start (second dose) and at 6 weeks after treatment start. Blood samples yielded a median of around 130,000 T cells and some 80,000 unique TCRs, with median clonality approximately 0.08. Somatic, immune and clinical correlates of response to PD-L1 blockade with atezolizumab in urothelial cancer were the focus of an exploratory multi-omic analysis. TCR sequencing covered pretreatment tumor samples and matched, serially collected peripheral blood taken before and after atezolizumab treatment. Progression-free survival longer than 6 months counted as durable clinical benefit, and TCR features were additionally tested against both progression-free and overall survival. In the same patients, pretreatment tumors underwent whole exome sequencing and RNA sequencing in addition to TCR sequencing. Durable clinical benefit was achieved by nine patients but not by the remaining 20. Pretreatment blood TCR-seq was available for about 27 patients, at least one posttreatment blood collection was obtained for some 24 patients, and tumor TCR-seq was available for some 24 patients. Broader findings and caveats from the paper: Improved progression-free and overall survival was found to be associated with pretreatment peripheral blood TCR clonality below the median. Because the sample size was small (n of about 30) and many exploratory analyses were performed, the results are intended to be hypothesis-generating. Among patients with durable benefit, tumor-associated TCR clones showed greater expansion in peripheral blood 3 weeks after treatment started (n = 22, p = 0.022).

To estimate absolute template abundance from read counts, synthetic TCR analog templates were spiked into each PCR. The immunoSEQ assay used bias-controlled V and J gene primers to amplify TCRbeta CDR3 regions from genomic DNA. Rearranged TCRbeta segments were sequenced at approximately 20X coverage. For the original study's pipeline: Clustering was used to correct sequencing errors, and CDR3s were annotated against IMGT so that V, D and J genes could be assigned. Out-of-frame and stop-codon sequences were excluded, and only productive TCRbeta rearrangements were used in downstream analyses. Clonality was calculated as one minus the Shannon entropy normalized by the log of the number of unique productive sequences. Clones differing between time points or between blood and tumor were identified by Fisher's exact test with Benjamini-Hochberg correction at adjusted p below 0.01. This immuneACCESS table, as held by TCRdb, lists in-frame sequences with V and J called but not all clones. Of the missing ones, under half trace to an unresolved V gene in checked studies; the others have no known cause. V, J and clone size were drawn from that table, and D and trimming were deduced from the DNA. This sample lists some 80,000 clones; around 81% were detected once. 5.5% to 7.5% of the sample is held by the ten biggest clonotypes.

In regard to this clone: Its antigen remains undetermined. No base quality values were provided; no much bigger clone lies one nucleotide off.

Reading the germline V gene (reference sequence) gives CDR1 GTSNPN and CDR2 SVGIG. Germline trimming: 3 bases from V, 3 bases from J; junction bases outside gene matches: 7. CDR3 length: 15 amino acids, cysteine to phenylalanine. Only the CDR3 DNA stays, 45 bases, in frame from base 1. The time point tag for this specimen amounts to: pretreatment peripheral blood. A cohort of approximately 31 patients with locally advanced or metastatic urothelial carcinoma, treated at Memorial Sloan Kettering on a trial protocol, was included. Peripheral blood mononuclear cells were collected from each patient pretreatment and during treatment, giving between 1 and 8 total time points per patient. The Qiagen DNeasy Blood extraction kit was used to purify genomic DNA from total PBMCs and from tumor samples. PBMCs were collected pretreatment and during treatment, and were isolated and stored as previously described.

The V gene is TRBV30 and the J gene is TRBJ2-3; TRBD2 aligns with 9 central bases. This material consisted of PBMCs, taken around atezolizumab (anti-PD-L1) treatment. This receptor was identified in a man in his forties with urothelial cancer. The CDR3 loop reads CAWRGLAIGTDTQYF. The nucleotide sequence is TGTGCCTGGAGAGGACTAGCGATCGGGACAGATACGCAGTATTTT.